This TCR beta chain is from a study of regulatory dendritic cells for organ transplantation. The CDR3 runs 15 residues. V was clipped by 4 bases and J by 4 bases; unmatched bases: 7. CDR1 and CDR2 (germline): SGDLS, YYNGEE. Method: immunoSEQ multiplex PCR; TCRdb's copy keeps in-frame clones and lacks some. The sample has some 35,000 clones; just over 90% are singletons. The sample consisted of naive CD8+ T cells from blood. Documented subset: CD45RA+ naive T cells. The chain recombines TRBV9 with TRBJ2-1, with 8 nucleotides matching TRBD2. This TCR was recovered from a human donor in good health. The CDR3 region has the DNA TGTGCCAGCAGCCCGAGAGCGGGGGTTTACAATGAGCAGTTCTTC. It is translated as CASSPRAGVYNEQFF.